This T cell receptor beta chain was sequenced during a study of T cell responses to AZD1222 COVID-19 vaccine. Study-wide points: The study reported that nearly half of spike-specific TCRs target unmutated variant regions. Repertoires were collected only later (after the peak T cell response had occurred). Only 5 or 6 people who got AZD1222 tested seropositive at baseline. White British ancestry dominated among donors, who included more females, and clonal diversity was possibly underestimated.

Worth noting for this clone: Its matching antigen is unknown.

This CDR3 spans 17 amino acids. Trimming cost V 0 bases and J 8 bases; bases outside gene matches: 10. Germline CDR1 ENHRY, CDR2 SYGVKD. TCRdb's table, derived via immunoSEQ multiplex PCR, lists solely in-frame clones and lacks some. The sample lists 120,000 or so clones, about 90% seen once, with 0.85% to 1.3% in the top ten. The sequence came from an adult in good health. Sample: peripheral blood, taken on day 0 of AZD1222 vaccination. The V call is TRBV10-3, the J call TRBJ2-1, with TRBD2 identical over 10 bases. The CDR3 coding sequence is TGTGCCATCAGTGAGTCCTGGGCTAGCGGGAGTTTCGATGAGCAGTTCTTC. Residues: CAISESWASGSFDEQFF.